This entry lists 22 T cell receptor beta chains sequenced from one sample in a study of tumor and adjacent non-tumor tissue in lung cancer. TCRbeta libraries were built with three rounds of nested PCR, modified from ARM-PCR. TCRdb redid the calling of the multiplex PCR reads with MiXCR, one entry per CDR3 protein. The sample yields 90,000 to 110,000 distinct CDR3 sequences, roughly 80% seen once. RNA was extracted from bulk tissue without any cell sorting. Sequenced: lung tumor tissue. The source is a woman aged 55 to 70 with non-small cell lung cancer.

The table lists this clonotype with a few counts. The V call is TRBV29-1, the J call TRBJ2-2, with D unresolved. This CDR3 region has 12 residues. Germline V gene lookup returns CDR1 SQVTM and CDR2 ANQGSEA. Trimming took off 6 bases at V and 6 bases at J, with 11 bases between the two ends. The CDR3 sequence: CSVVVFAGELFF. CDR3 sequence (DNA): TGCAGCGTAGTAGTGTTCGCCGGGGAGCTGTTTTTT.

Of note for this clonotype: This may arise from a read error, as a much more abundant clone is one base away. CDR3 bases: TGCGCCAGCAGCCATGATCGAGGGCAGTCAGTCCTGCAGTACTTC. It translates to CASSHDRGQSVLQYF. This chain uses TRBV4-1 with TRBJ2-7; the D gene is possibly TRBD2 (5 bases). V dropped 3 bases and J dropped 9 bases, with 21 bases sitting between them. The CDR3 extends over 15 amino acids. Germline lookup yields CDR1 MGHRA and CDR2 YSYEKL.

About this clonotype: Germline and junction disagree at one end, which may indicate a read error. The rearrangement links TRBV4-3 to TRBJ2-2; 7 nucleotides match TRBD1. Germline V gives CDR1 LGHNA, CDR2 YSLEER. The CDR3 has 14 residues. The CDR3 DNA reads as TGCGCCAGCTCCGGGACAGAGGGGACCGGGGAGATGTTTTTT. It encodes CASSGTEGTGEMFF.

Remarks on this clonotype: One end of the junction fails to match germline, which may point to a read error. This chain uses TRBV12-3 or TRBV12-4 with TRBJ2-5; 7 bases line up with TRBD2. The CDR3 contains 13 residues. The CDR3 nucleotides read TGTGCCAGCAATGCGGGACTAAAAGAGATCCAGTACTTC. Protein sequence: CASNAGLKEIQYF.

As regards this clonotype: At one of its ends the junction is not consistent with the germline gene, which may arise from a read error. The chain recombines TRBV11-2 with TRBJ2-7; perhaps TRBD1 as D (5 bases). Germline V gives CDR1 SGHAT, CDR2 FQNNGV. This CDR3 spans 14 amino acids. In nucleotides, the CDR3 is TGTGGCAGCAGTTTATCCACCCTGACAGCCGAGCAGTACTTC. Its protein product is CGSSLSTLTAEQYF.

Worth noting for this clonotype: It may be a read error: a sequence one base away is much more abundant. The V and J genes are TRBV6-2 or TRBV6-3 and TRBJ2-1; D perhaps matches TRBD2 (6 bases). Germline CDR1 is MNHEY and CDR2 is SVGEGT. The CDR3 contains 15 residues. The CDR3 sequence: CTSSYTGVLAGEQFF. DNA of the CDR3: TGTACCAGCAGTTACACGGGAGTCTTGGCGGGCGAGCAGTTCTTC.

Turning to this clonotype: At one end the junction does not follow the germline gene, possibly because of a read error. The chain uses TRBV5-6 and TRBJ1-1; D is perhaps TRBD1 (5 bases). Germline CDR1 SGHDT, CDR2 YYEEEE. This CDR3 spans 13 amino acids. The CDR3 reads CASSLFFGAETFF. The CDR3 region has the DNA TGTGCCAGCAGCTTGTTTTTCGGGGCTGAAACTTTCTTT.

About this clonotype itself: A much larger clone differs by one base, so this may be a read error. The chain carries TRBV6-2 or TRBV6-3 and TRBJ2-5; the match to TRBD2 covers 9 bases. The V gene end was trimmed by 5 bases and the J gene end by 1 base; junction bases not matched to a gene: 5. Germline values: CDR1 MNHEY, CDR2 SVGEGT. This CDR3 has 15 residues. The CDR3 region is CASSIELAGQETQYF. CDR3 nucleotide sequence: TGTGCCAGCAGTATCGAACTAGCGGGCCAAGAGACCCAGTACTTC.

This clonotype is a singleton in its sample. At one end, the junction sequence differs from germline, possibly due to a read error. The rearrangement uses TRBV20-1 and TRBJ1-1; 12 positions match TRBD1. Germline loops: CDR1 DFQATT, CDR2 SNEGSKA (reference sequence). This CDR3 is 15 amino acids long. For the CDR3, the DNA is TGCAGTGTCGGGACAGGGGGCGGCTTGGGCACTGAAGCTTCCTTT. It codes for CSVGTGGGLGTEASF.

The rearrangement joins TRBV19 to TRBJ2-1; 12 nucleotides agree with TRBD2. The CDR3 covers 15 residues. J gave up 7 bases and V 5 bases, and 6 bases lay outside the gene matches. Germline V CDR1 and CDR2: LNHDA, SQIVND (reference sequence). CDR3 residues: CASSQPTSGSNEQFF. CDR3 in DNA: TGTGCCAGTAGTCAGCCGACTAGCGGGAGTAATGAGCAGTTCTTC.

V and J are TRBV24-1 and TRBJ2-1; 9 nucleotides align to TRBD2. This CDR3 is built from 16 residues. Trimming at V came to 1 base and at J to 4 bases, leaving 4 bases not matched to a gene. Germline assignment: CDR1 KGHDR and CDR2 SFDVKD. For the CDR3, the DNA is TGTGCCACCAGTGATTTCGGTAGCGGGGGATACAATGAGCAGTTCTTC. Its translation is CATSDFGSGGYNEQFF.

This clonotype was seen a few times. The J gene is TRBJ2-7, the V gene TRBV11-3; D may correspond to TRBD1 or TRBD2 (5 bases each). Germline V gives CDR1 SGHNT, CDR2 YENEEA. The CDR3 length is 15 residues. V was shortened by 6 bases and J by 1 base, with 16 bases between the two germline ends. The CDR3 bases are TGTGCCAGCAGTTACCGGGACGGTTTTTCCTACGAGCAGTACTTC. This sequence encodes CASSYRDGFSYEQYF.

J is TRBJ1-2 and V is TRBV5-1, with a weak D call TRBD1 (5 bases). CDR1 SGHRS and CDR2 YFSETQ come from the germline V gene. The CDR3 has 15 amino acids. V was pared by 7 bases and J by 3 bases, with 19 bases between. The CDR3 loop is CASGPLAGTYYGYTF. Here the CDR3 DNA reads TGCGCCAGCGGCCCCCTCGCGGGGACTTACTATGGCTACACCTTC.

Comment on this clonotype: The junction departs from germline at one end; a sequencing error may be responsible. The gene calls are TRBV11-3 and TRBJ2-1; TRBD1 is a possible D gene (5 bases). Germline assignment: CDR1 SGHNT and CDR2 YENEEA. The CDR3 is 15 residues long. The CDR3 DNA reads TGTGCCAGCAGCTTAGGCTGGGGCTCCTGCAATGGGCAGTTCTTC. Translated: CASSLGWGSCNGQFF.

In its sample, this clonotype was seen many times. The chain employs TRBV6-6 and TRBJ2-5, with D possibly being TRBD1 or TRBD2 (5 bases each). V was cut by 4 bases and J by 2 bases, with 11 bases left in between. The CDR3 is 14 amino acids. CDR1 and CDR2 from the germline V gene are MNHNY and SVGAGI (reference sequence). CDR3 sequence reads: CASSWDGRQETQYF. Here the CDR3 DNA reads TGTGCCAGCAGTTGGGACGGACGACAAGAGACCCAGTACTTC.

Note on this clonotype: An end of the junction differs from the germline gene, which may be a read error. The rearrangement links TRBV11-3 to TRBJ2-3; D unclear. This CDR3 region has 13 residues. Germline V gene lookup returns CDR1 SGHNT and CDR2 YENEEA. CDR3 sequence (DNA): TGTGCCAACAGAAAGAGACAAGGTGATACGCAATATTTT. This encodes CANRKRQGDTQYF.

Concerning this clonotype itself: A single base separates this from a much larger clone, so it may be a read error. The rearrangement uses TRBV12-3 or TRBV12-4 and TRBJ1-5; D unresolved. Trimming left V 7 bases short and J 10 bases short, with 17 bases between. The CDR3 runs to 13 residues. CDR3 DNA sequence: TGTGCCAGCACCCGGAACGCCGTAGATCCCCAGCATTTT. Protein sequence: CASTRNAVDPQHF.

Points on this clonotype: The junction shows a germline mismatch at one end, possibly a read error. The V gene is TRBV20-1, the J gene TRBJ2-7, with 9 bases lining up with TRBD2. Germline V gives CDR1 DFQATT, CDR2 SNEGSKA (reference sequence). The CDR3 runs to 14 residues. The CDR3 sequence: CSVIPAGGLGEQYF. The CDR3 DNA follows: TGTAGTGTTATACCAGCGGGGGGCCTGGGTGAGCAGTACTTC.

As concerns this clonotype: The CDR3 does not close with the conserved phenylalanine or tryptophan, likely indicating a read error. V and J are TRBV6-2 or TRBV6-3 and TRBJ2-6; no clear D. The germline V and J ends were trimmed by 10 bases and 0 bases, with 13 bases remaining between them. This CDR3 contains 15 residues. Germline CDR1 reads MNHEY; CDR2 reads SVGEGT. CDR3: CATTEESSGANVLTI. The CDR3 nucleotides read TGTGCCACCACAGAGGAAAGCTCTGGGGCCAACGTCCTGACTATC.

About this clonotype: A much larger clone is a single base away; this may be a read error. The V gene is TRBV29-1, the J gene TRBJ2-7; a weak D match, TRBD1 (6 bases). Germline V gene data show CDR1 as SQVTM and CDR2 as ANQGSEA. The CDR3 consists of 12 residues. The CDR3 here is CGVAGVNYEQYF. The CDR3 DNA reads TGCGGCGTTGCAGGGGTGAATTACGAGCAGTACTTC.

A note on this clonotype: Germline and junction disagree at one end, which may indicate a read error. The chain is built from TRBV11-2 and TRBJ2-7; 12 nucleotides line up with TRBD2. This CDR3 has 19 residues. Per germline, CDR1 SGHAT and CDR2 FQNNGV. The CDR3 DNA sequence: TGTGCCAGCAACTTAACGACGGCTAGCGGGAGGGCCCTCTTGGGGGAGCAGTACTTC. Translating gives CASNLTTASGRALLGEQYF. Complete variable domain (other parts from reference TRBV11-2 and TRBJ2-7): EAGVAQSPRYKIIEKRQSVAFWCNPISGHATLYWYQQILGQGPKLLIQFQNNGVVDDSQLPKDRFSAERLKGVDSTLKIQPAKLEDSAVYLCASNLTTASGRALLGEQYFGPGTRLTVT.

This clonotype is labeled medium-sized. The CDR3 DNA reads TGTGCCAGCAGTGCGGGACTAAAAGAGACCCAGTACTTC. This gives the protein CASSAGLKETQYF. The chain links TRBV12-3 or TRBV12-4 to TRBJ2-5; 7 bases map to TRBD2. The CDR3 is 13 residues long. The trim removed 5 bases at V and 3 bases at J, leaving 3 bases unmatched.